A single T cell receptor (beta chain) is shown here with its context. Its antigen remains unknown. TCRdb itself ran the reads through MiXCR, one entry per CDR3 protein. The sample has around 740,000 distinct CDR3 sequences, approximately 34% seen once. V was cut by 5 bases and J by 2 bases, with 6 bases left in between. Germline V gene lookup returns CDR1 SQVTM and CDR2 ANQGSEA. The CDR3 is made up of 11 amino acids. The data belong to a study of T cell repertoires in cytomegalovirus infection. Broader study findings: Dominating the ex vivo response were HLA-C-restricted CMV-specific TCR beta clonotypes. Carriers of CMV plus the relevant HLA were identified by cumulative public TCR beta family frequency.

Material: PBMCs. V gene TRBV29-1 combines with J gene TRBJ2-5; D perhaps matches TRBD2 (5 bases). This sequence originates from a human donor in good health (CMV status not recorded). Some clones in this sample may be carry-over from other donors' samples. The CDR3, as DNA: TGCAGCGTTCGGAGGCAAGAGACCCAGTACTTC. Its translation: CSVRRQETQYF.